This T cell receptor (beta chain) was found in a study of regulatory T cells in long-lasting Graves disease. Study observations and caveats: Less diverse TCR repertoires were seen in persistent Graves' patients than in newly diagnosed ones.

The sample holds many counts of this clonotype. No antigen is known for it. Sample time point: newly diagnosed GD, antithyroid drugs for less than 3 months. From PBMCs, RNA was extracted and then used to make the TCR library. HTBI primers from iRepertoire and Arm-PCR of CDR3 regions yielded the TCR beta libraries. TCRdb independently ran MiXCR on the multiplex PCR reads; one entry per CDR3 protein. Of around 460,000 distinct CDR3 sequences in the sample, about 15% were seen once. CDR3 length: 14 residues. V lost 3 bases and J 2 bases, leaving 9 bases between the germline ends. Germline assignment: CDR1 KGHSH and CDR2 LQKENI. These data were likewise used in another study, on T cells in Graves' hyperthyroidism and ophthalmopathy. That study adds: Patients aged 18 to 65 had newly diagnosed hyperthyroidism that had lasted under 2 months. The majority of expanded thyroid clonotypes above 0.001 also appeared in blood.

The chain is built from TRBV18 and TRBJ2-3; D not resolved. This receptor was taken from a woman aged 50 to 60 with Graves disease. The starting material was peripheral blood mononuclear cells (PBMCs), obtained at new diagnosis, from a patient treated with antithyroid drugs. The CDR3 nucleotides read TGTGCCAGCTCACCTGGACGCACCACAGATACGCAGTATTTT. Its protein product is CASSPGRTTDTQYF.